The clone carrying this TCR beta chain was detected only a few times. What it binds is unknown. Researchers made TCR beta libraries by using iRepertoire HTBI primers and running Arm-PCR on CDR3 regions. Each CDR3 protein is one row after TCRdb ran MiXCR on the multiplex PCR reads. Of approximately 380,000 distinct CDR3 sequences in the sample, more than 20% were seen once. The data are from a study of regulatory T cells in long-lasting Graves disease. Time point meaning: persistent/refractory GD, antithyroid drugs over 5 years with positive TRAb. Extracted RNA from PBMCs served as the source of the TCR library. Criteria from the American Thyroid Association guidelines were applied to diagnose Graves' disease. V lost 3 bases and J lost 4, with 8 bases in between. CDR1 SGHRS and CDR2 YFSETQ come from the germline V gene. The CDR3 consists of 14 residues. General study findings and limits: Persistent Graves' patients showed less TCR diversity than newly diagnosed ones. Having few samples may have compromised the accuracy. What was studied was peripheral blood only, and not thyroid tissue.

This chain uses TRBV5-1 with TRBJ1-6, with D uncertain. The TCR originated in a female donor with Graves disease. Source: peripheral blood mononuclear cells (PBMCs), taken when the disease was refractory, from a patient treated with antithyroid drugs. The CDR3 is CASSSEAYNSPLHF. In nucleotides, the CDR3 is TGCGCCAGCAGCTCGGAAGCTTATAATTCACCCCTCCACTTT. The full variable domain, completed using reference TRBV5-1 and TRBJ1-6, is KAGVTQTPRYLIKTRGQQVTLSCSPISGHRSVSWYQQTPGQGLQFLFEYFSETQRNKGNFPGRFSGRQFSNSRSEMNVSTLELGDSALYLCASSSEAYNSPLHFGNGTRLTVT.